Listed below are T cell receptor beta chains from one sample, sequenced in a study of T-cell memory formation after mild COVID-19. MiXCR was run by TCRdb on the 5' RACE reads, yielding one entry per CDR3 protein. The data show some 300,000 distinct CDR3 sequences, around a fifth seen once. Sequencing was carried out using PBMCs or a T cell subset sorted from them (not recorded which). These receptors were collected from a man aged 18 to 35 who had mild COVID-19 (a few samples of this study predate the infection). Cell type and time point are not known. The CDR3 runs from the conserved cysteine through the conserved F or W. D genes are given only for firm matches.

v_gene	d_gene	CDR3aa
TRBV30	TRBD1	CAWSHGTANTDTQYF
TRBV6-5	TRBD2	CASSYMRGGRETQYF
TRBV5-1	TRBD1	CASSWGQGIDTEAFF
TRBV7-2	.	CASSSSDSSGTDTQYF
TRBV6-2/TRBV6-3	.	CASSYSTLGEPQHF
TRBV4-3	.	CASSQVADTGYGYTF
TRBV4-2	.	CASSQKRSANTGELFF
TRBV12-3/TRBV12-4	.	CASSFRSPNTGELFF
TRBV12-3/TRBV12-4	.	CASSLAWASRMNTEAFF
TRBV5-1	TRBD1	CASSYRGDPNQPQHF
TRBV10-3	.	CAISEDEDEQYF
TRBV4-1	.	CASSPNPGTGSGTQYF
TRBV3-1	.	CASSSGLGNTIYF
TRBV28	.	CASRRSPNTEAFF
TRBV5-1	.	CASSFNGGRLMSEAFF
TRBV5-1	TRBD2	CASTTGLGFGLDTQYF
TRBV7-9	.	CASSLWPSEGKGHNSPLHF
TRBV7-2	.	CASQLWNNEQFF
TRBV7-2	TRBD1	CASSLAFKLKRGQGSGYGYTF
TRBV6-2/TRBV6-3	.	CASSYGEASEQYF
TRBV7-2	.	CASSLIYEQYF
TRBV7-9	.	CASSPAREGGYTF
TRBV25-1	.	CASSELGKGAITGYTF